Below are 29 T cell receptor beta chains sequenced from a single sample in a study of a mutant IDH1 vaccine in newly diagnosed glioma. Time point specified: week 47, end of study. One vaccine dose held 300 ug of mutant IDH1 20-mer peptide and came with topical imiquimod. Profiling relied on immunoSEQ multiplex PCR, and the TCRdb table lists in-frame clones only, not all of them. Counted here are about 85,000 clones, 85% to 90% occurring once; the ten biggest clones make up 0.6% to 0.95%. These TCRs are of unknown antigen specificity. The material sequenced was PBMCs, taken from a glioma patient whose treatment included an IDH1 peptide vaccine. Receptors originate from a woman between 50 and 59 years old with glioma.

V is TRBV5-4 and J is TRBJ2-7; TRBD2 might be the D (6 bases). CDR1 is SGHNT and CDR2 is YYREEE in the germline V gene (reference sequence). The CDR3 is 15 residues long. Trimming cost V 0 bases and J 2 bases, with 12 bases left between them. The chain's CDR3 is CASSLVGGPTYEQYF. For the CDR3, the DNA is TGTGCCAGCAGCTTGGTCGGGGGACCAACCTACGAGCAGTACTTC.

This chain uses TRBV27 with TRBJ1-1; D uncertain. The CDR3 has 15 residues. The V gene lost 4 bases and the J gene lost 0 bases, with 12 bases spanning the gap. CDR1 and CDR2 from the germline V gene are MNHEY and SMNVEV (reference sequence). The DNA for the CDR3 is TGTGCCAGCAGTTCCCCAGGCCTATTGAACACTGAAGCTTTCTTT. It codes for CASSSPGLLNTEAFF.

V usage is TRBV10-3 and J usage is TRBJ2-3, with 8 bases matching TRBD2. After removal of 2 bases from V and 2 bases from J, the junction contained 12 bases not matched to a gene. This CDR3 contains 18 residues. The germline V gene has CDR1 ENHRY and CDR2 SYGVKD. The CDR3, as DNA: TGTGCCATCAGTGAGAGCAAACTAGCGGACCTACCCACAGATACGCAGTATTTT. Its translation: CAISESKLADLPTDTQYF.

The chain is built from TRBV9 and TRBJ2-5, with D unclear. CDR3 length: 11 residues. The V end was cut by 0 bases, the J end by 3 bases, with 0 bases between. CDR1 and CDR2 (germline): SGDLS, YYNGEE. The CDR3 DNA reads TGTGCCAGCAGCGTAGAAGAGACCCAGTACTTC. It translates to CASSVEETQYF.

The chain combines TRBV5-8 with TRBJ2-5; tentative D call: TRBD1 (5 bases). The J call may not be correct, given that the DNA end is closer to TRBJ2-7. The CDR3 is 14 residues long. CDR1 SGHTS and CDR2 YDEGEE come from the germline V gene. The DNA of the CDR3 is TGTGCCAGCAGCTTGGAGTTAGGGGCCTACGAGCAGTACTTC. This translates into CASSLELGAYEQYF.

The rearrangement uses TRBV5-1 and TRBJ2-7; D possibly corresponds to TRBD1 (6 bases). This CDR3 is 14 amino acids long. Germline V gives CDR1 SGHRS, CDR2 YFSETQ. V was trimmed by 4 bases and J by 2 bases, leaving 13 bases between them. Here the CDR3 DNA reads TGCGCCAGCAGCCCAGGGGTGTCCCCCTACGAGCAGTACTTC. It is translated as CASSPGVSPYEQYF.

The chain joins TRBV27 to TRBJ2-1; D perhaps matches TRBD2 (6 bases). The CDR3 runs 14 residues. V gave up 5 bases and J gave up 8 bases, with 16 bases separating them. CDR1 is MNHEY and CDR2 is SMNVEV in the germline V gene (reference sequence). The CDR3 region has the DNA TGTGCCAGCAGTCGGTGGGAGCGGGCCGATGAGCAGTTCTTC. Protein product: CASSRWERADEQFF.

The chain carries TRBV7-2 and TRBJ1-2; 9 bases fit TRBD1. From germline, CDR1 is SGHTA and CDR2 FQGNSA. This CDR3 region has 14 residues. The V segment lost 6 bases and the J segment 7 bases; nucleotides outside the gene matches: 9. The CDR3 loop reads CASSWDREGGGYTF. DNA of the CDR3: TGTGCCAGCAGTTGGGACAGGGAAGGCGGTGGCTACACCTTC.

The rearrangement joins TRBV5-1 to TRBJ1-1; D is ambiguous. The CDR3 runs 12 residues. Germline CDR1 is SGHRS and CDR2 is YFSETQ. Trimming pared 5 bases from V and 3 bases from J, leaving 8 bases between. The CDR3 loop reads CASRKDYTEAFF. The CDR3 coding sequence is TGCGCCAGCAGAAAGGATTACACTGAAGCTTTCTTT.

V is TRBV27 and J is TRBJ2-7; unclear D gene. The CDR3 totals 14 residues. With 0 bases removed from V and 3 bases from J, the gap between germline ends came to 9 bases. Germline CDR1 reads MNHEY; CDR2 reads SMNVEV (reference sequence). DNA of the CDR3: TGTGCCAGCAGTTTATCACGGGCATTCTACGAGCAGTACTTC. Its translation is CASSLSRAFYEQYF.

The gene calls are TRBV6-8 and TRBJ2-7; TRBD2 might be the D (6 bases). Germline assignment: CDR1 MNHGY and CDR2 SAAAGT. CDR3 length equals 16 residues. V was clipped by 0 bases and J by 4 bases, with 16 bases between them. In DNA, the CDR3 is TGTGCCAGCAGTTACTCGGGCGGGACCTACCCGTACGAGCAGTACTTC. This translates into CASSYSGGTYPYEQYF.

The chain carries TRBV7-9 and TRBJ1-2; D perhaps matches TRBD1 (6 bases). Germline CDR1 reads SEHNR; CDR2 reads FQNEAQ (reference sequence). This CDR3 is 13 amino acids long. Deletions cut 5 bases from V and 5 bases from J, with 12 bases between. The CDR3 sequence is CASSTTGSYGYTF. CDR3 DNA: TGTGCCAGCAGCACTACAGGGAGTTATGGCTACACCTTC.

The J gene is TRBJ2-7, the V gene TRBV10-3, with a possible D match to TRBD1 (6 bases). This CDR3 spans 16 amino acids. The ends were cut back, 2 bases at V and 0 bases at J, with 14 bases in the middle. CDR1 is ENHRY, CDR2 SYGVKD, per germline. The CDR3 reads CAISEKDSLSSYEQYF. CDR3 nucleotides: TGTGCCATCAGTGAGAAGGACAGCTTAAGCTCCTACGAGCAGTACTTC.

The CDR3 reads CASSLGGQGNEKLFF. The DNA of the CDR3 is TGTGCCAGCAGCCTCGGGGGACAGGGTAATGAAAAACTGTTTTTT. V usage is TRBV6-5 and J usage is TRBJ1-4, with 9 bases lining up with TRBD1. CDR1 and CDR2 (germline): MNHEY, SVGAGI. The CDR3 sequence is 15 residues long. Trimming took 6 bases from V and 4 from J; bases not matched to a gene: 6.

The V call is TRBV25-1, the J call TRBJ1-3; D is perhaps TRBD1 (6 bases). V dropped 1 base and J dropped 4 bases, with 14 bases sitting between them. CDR3 length equals 16 residues. CDR1 and CDR2 from the germline V gene are MGHDK and SYGVNS. CDR3 sequence: CASSEFGAGAGNTIYF. CDR3 in DNA: TGTGCCAGCAGTGAATTCGGGGCAGGGGCCGGAAACACCATATATTTT. Variable domain in full (rest from reference TRBV25-1 and TRBJ1-3): EADIYQTPRYLVIGTGKKITLECSQTMGHDKMYWYQQDPGMELHLIHYSYGVNSTEKGDLSSESTVSRIRTEHFPLTLESARPSHTSQYLCASSEFGAGAGNTIYFGEGSWLTVV.

Here the CDR3 reads CASGSGDRYNEQFF. In nucleotides, the CDR3 is TGTGCTAGTGGTTCGGGGGACAGATACAATGAGCAGTTCTTC. The chain is built from TRBV12-5 and TRBJ2-1, with D perhaps TRBD1 (7 bases). This CDR3 comprises 14 residues. V shed 4 bases and J shed 4 bases, with 11 bases lying between them. Germline-derived CDR1 and CDR2 are LGHNT and FRNRAP.

The chain combines TRBV19 with TRBJ2-7; 9 bases are a match to TRBD1. The V gene's germline CDR1 is LNHDA and CDR2 SQIVND (reference sequence). CDR3 size: 15 residues. Trimming at V came to 6 bases and at J to 2 bases, leaving 8 bases not matched to a gene. CDR3 nucleotides: TGTGCCAGTAGACCGGGACAGGGTGGAGCCTACGAGCAGTACTTC. Protein sequence: CASRPGQGGAYEQYF.

The chain uses TRBV5-1 and TRBJ1-1; a weak D match, TRBD1 (5 bases). CDR1 is SGHRS and CDR2 is YFSETQ in the germline V gene. This CDR3 has 16 amino acids. V shed 1 base and J shed 6 bases, with 19 bases lying between them. In DNA form, the CDR3 reads TGCGCCAGCAGCTTGTATGGGGGAGGTATGAGAGCTGAAGCTTTCTTT. Its translation: CASSLYGGGMRAEAFF.

The chain couples TRBV6-1 to TRBJ2-5; a possible D gene is TRBD2 (6 bases). The CDR3 spans 13 residues. CDR1 is MNHNS and CDR2 is SASEGT in the germline V gene. Trimming cost V 7 bases and J 5 bases, with 14 bases left between them. The CDR3 DNA sequence: TGTGCCAGCAAAGGGACTTTGGCCGAGACCCAGTACTTC. Translation gives CASKGTLAETQYF.

The rearrangement joins TRBV6-5 to TRBJ2-7, with TRBD2 matching 7 bases. Trimming cost V 6 bases and J 2 bases; bases outside gene matches: 4. The CDR3 spans 13 residues. From germline, CDR1 is MNHEY and CDR2 SVGAGI. CDR3 sequence reads: CASSPGTTYEQYF. CDR3 bases: TGTGCCAGCAGCCCCGGGACTACCTACGAGCAGTACTTC.

V usage is TRBV11-2 and J usage is TRBJ2-7, with D possibly being TRBD1 (6 bases). Germline-derived CDR1 and CDR2 are SGHAT and FQNNGV. V lost 2 bases to trimming and J lost 0 bases, with 14 bases between them. The length of the CDR3 is 16 residues. The CDR3 protein is CASSLTADSFSYEQYF. CDR3 DNA sequence: TGTGCCAGCAGCTTAACTGCGGACAGCTTCTCCTACGAGCAGTACTTC. Based on the CDR3 plus reference TRBV11-2 and TRBJ2-7, the full variable domain is EAGVAQSPRYKIIEKRQSVAFWCNPISGHATLYWYQQILGQGPKLLIQFQNNGVVDDSQLPKDRFSAERLKGVDSTLKIQPAKLEDSAVYLCASSLTADSFSYEQYFGPGTRLTVT.

The chain couples TRBV5-5 to TRBJ2-7, with no clear D. The CDR3 consists of 11 residues. Germline values: CDR1 SGHKS, CDR2 YYEKEE (reference sequence). The V end lost 2 bases, the J end lost 0 bases, and 0 bases lay between the germline ends. CDR3 DNA: TGTGCCAGCAGCTTCTCCTACGAGCAGTACTTC. Its protein product is CASSFSYEQYF.

The J gene is TRBJ1-2, the V gene TRBV5-4, with TRBD1 matching 8 bases. J was trimmed by 13 bases and V by 0 bases; bases with no gene match: 11. CDR1 SGHNT and CDR2 YYREEE come from the germline V gene (reference sequence). The length of the CDR3 is 14 residues. Here the CDR3 reads CASSLAGTGTLGTF. The CDR3 DNA follows: TGTGCCAGCAGCTTGGCCGGGACAGGTACGCTCGGCACCTTC. The whole variable domain, filled in from reference TRBV5-4 and TRBJ1-2, reads ETGVTQSPTHLIKTRGQQVTLRCSSQSGHNTVSWYQQALGQGPQFIFQYYREEENGRGNFPPRFSGLQFPNYSSELNVNALELDDSALYLCASSLAGTGTLGTFGSGTRLTVV.

The rearrangement joins TRBV29-1 to TRBJ1-5; 9 nucleotides line up with TRBD1. Germline V CDR1 and CDR2: SQVTM, ANQGSEA. Germline trimming cut 5 bases from V and 1 base from J; bases unmatched to any gene: 3. This CDR3 has 14 amino acids. In nucleotides, the CDR3 is TGCAGCGTTAGACAGGGGGGGAGCAATCAGCCCCAGCATTTT. Translating gives CSVRQGGSNQPQHF.

This clone was seen a handful of times. This chain links TRBV25-1 with TRBJ1-5; D might be TRBD1 (6 bases). The CDR3 has 15 residues. Germline lookup yields CDR1 MGHDK and CDR2 SYGVNS. Deletions cut 2 bases from V and 2 bases from J, with 10 bases between. CDR3 sequence (DNA): TGTGCCAGCAGTGAAATGGCAGGGGGCAATCAGCCCCAGCATTTT. It is translated as CASSEMAGGNQPQHF.

V is TRBV28 and J is TRBJ2-3; 7 bases map to TRBD2. The germline V gene has CDR1 MDHEN and CDR2 SYDVKM. V was clipped by 7 bases and J by 1 base; unmatched bases: 8. This CDR3 spans 15 amino acids. The CDR3 protein is CASTTAGQGTDTQYF. CDR3 nucleotide sequence: TGTGCCAGCACCACAGCGGGGCAGGGCACAGATACGCAGTATTTT.

This rearrangement joins TRBV5-6 to TRBJ2-7, with TRBD2 as a possible D gene (6 bases). V was trimmed by 1 base and J by 1 base, leaving 9 bases between them. In germline, CDR1 is SGHDT, CDR2 YYEEEE. CDR3 length: 14 residues. The chain's CDR3 is CASSLHGGSYEQYF. The CDR3, as DNA: TGTGCCAGCAGCTTGCACGGGGGTTCCTACGAGCAGTACTTC. Together with reference TRBV5-6 and TRBJ2-7, the CDR3 gives the full variable domain: DAGVTQSPTHLIKTRGQQVTLRCSPKSGHDTVSWYQQALGQGPQFIFQYYEEEERQRGNFPDRFSGHQFPNYSSELNVNALLLGDSALYLCASSLHGGSYEQYFGPGTRLTVT.

V and J are TRBV23-1 and TRBJ2-7; possibly TRBD1 or TRBD2 for D (5 bases each). TRBV23-1 is an open reading frame, and its role is uncertain. V lost 4 bases and J lost 4, with 8 bases in between. The CDR3 is made up of 12 amino acids. CDR3 nucleotides: TGCGCCAGCAGTCGGGGGTCATACGAGCAGTACTTC. Its protein product is CASSRGSYEQYF.

The chain is built from TRBV30 and TRBJ2-6; TRBD2 is a possible D gene (6 bases). V was cut by 1 base and J by 0 bases, with 16 bases left in between. The CDR3 spans 18 residues. Germline V gene lookup returns CDR1 GTSNPN and CDR2 SVGIG (reference sequence). The CDR3, as DNA: TGTGCCTGGAGTGGAGTAGGCGGGACCACCTCTGGGGCCAACGTCCTGACTTTC. Its protein is CAWSGVGGTTSGANVLTF. The full variable domain, rest sourced from reference TRBV30 and TRBJ2-6, is SQTIHQWPATLVQPVGSPLSLECTVEGTSNPNLYWYRQAAGRGLQLLFYSVGIGQISSEVPQNLSASRPQDRQFILSSKKLLLSDSGFYLCAWSGVGGTTSGANVLTFGAGSRLTVL.